This T cell receptor (beta chain) originates from a study of T cell repertoires in cytomegalovirus infection. Findings of the study overall: Carriers of CMV plus the relevant HLA were identified by cumulative public TCR beta family frequency.

On this clonotype: Antigen: not known.

MiXCR was run by TCRdb on the reads, yielding one entry per CDR3 protein. The sample includes under 350,000 distinct CDR3 sequences, around 20% of them seen just once. Sample: cultured PBMCs, taken from culture after CMV antigen stimulation. The TCR sequence derives from a human donor in good health (CMV status not recorded). Some clones in this sample may be carry-over from other donors' samples.

CDR3 nucleotides: TGCAGTGCTAGAGATCGCAAATTGGCGGCAACCCAAGAGACCCAGTACTTC. Translated: CSARDRKLAATQETQYF. This chain joins TRBV20-1 and TRBJ2-5; D is unresolved. V shed 0 bases and J shed 1 base, with 18 bases lying between them. The CDR3 is 17 residues long. Germline CDR1 and CDR2: DFQATT and SNEGSKA (reference sequence).